Each of the 25 T cell receptor beta chains below was sequenced from the same sample in a study of T-cell reconstitution after alpha-beta-depleted transplantation in children. For TCRbeta, the library was prepared with unique molecular identifiers. One entry per CDR3 protein results from TCRdb running MiXCR on the PCR reads. The table lists roughly 310,000 distinct CDR3 sequences, approximately 23% of them singletons. Sequenced material: PBMCs, mostly from graft donor cells, taken 180 days after TCRalphabeta/CD19-depleted stem cell transplant. These receptors all stem from a male patient younger than 18 who had a stem cell transplant for acute lymphoblastic leukemia, so the T cells may come from the graft donor.

V is TRBV29-1 and J is TRBJ2-1; D not resolved. CDR1 is SQVTM and CDR2 is ANQGSEA in the germline V gene. This CDR3 is built from 16 residues. V lost 2 bases and J 7 bases, leaving 21 bases between the germline ends. The CDR3 sequence is CSVEQVRKRFGNEQFF. The CDR3 DNA reads TGCAGCGTTGAACAGGTGCGAAAGAGATTCGGGAATGAGCAGTTCTTC.

The V gene is TRBV27, the J gene TRBJ2-7; 7 nucleotides agree with TRBD1. Germline V gene sequence: CDR1 MNHEY, CDR2 SMNVEV (reference sequence). The CDR3 loop spans 15 amino acids. The trim removed 3 bases at V and 3 bases at J, leaving 8 bases unmatched. The CDR3 DNA reads as TGTGCCAGCAGTTTTGGGACAGCGAGTAGCTACGAGCAGTACTTC. It translates to CASSFGTASSYEQYF.

The chain uses TRBV13 and TRBJ2-7, with D perhaps matching TRBD2 (5 bases). Trimming removed 6 bases at V and 0 bases at J, with 12 bases between. Germline assignment: CDR1 PRHDT and CDR2 FYEKMQ (reference sequence). This CDR3 comprises 14 residues. This CDR3 is CASREGLDSYEQYF. In DNA, the CDR3 is TGTGCCAGCAGAGAAGGACTCGACTCCTACGAGCAGTACTTC.

The chain is built from TRBV20-1 and TRBJ2-1; 12 nucleotides match TRBD2. V lost 0 bases to trimming and J lost 3 bases; unmatched junction nucleotides: 9. Germline assignment: CDR1 DFQATT and CDR2 SNEGSKA (reference sequence). This CDR3 is built from 18 residues. The CDR3 DNA reads TGCAGTGCTAGAGATTACTCGACTAGCGGGAGCTTCTACAATGAGCAGTTCTTC. Amino acids: CSARDYSTSGSFYNEQFF.

This clonotype has a handful of counts. The chain couples TRBV7-2 to TRBJ2-1; TRBD2 aligns across 8 bases. With 5 bases clipped from V and 9 bases from J, the junction kept 12 bases outside the gene matches. The CDR3 has 15 residues. The germline CDR1 and CDR2 sequences are SGHTA and FQGNSA. The CDR3 DNA is TGTGCCAGCAGCCAACATAGCGGGGTGCGGGGTGAGCAGTTCTTC. Translated: CASSQHSGVRGEQFF.

This chain uses TRBV12-3 or TRBV12-4 with TRBJ2-7, with D perhaps matching TRBD2 (5 bases). The V and J ends lost 7 bases and 3 bases respectively, with 16 bases between them. This CDR3 comprises 14 residues. The CDR3 reads CASTRGKTNYEQYF. In nucleotides, the CDR3 is TGTGCCAGCACCCGGGGAAAGACCAACTACGAGCAGTACTTC.

This chain uses TRBV12-3 or TRBV12-4 with TRBJ2-1; the D is unclear. The CDR3 covers 14 residues. V lost 4 bases to trimming and J lost 7 bases, with 14 bases between them. The DNA of the CDR3 is TGTGCCAGCAGTTCAGGCTGGACCTGGAATGAGCAGTTCTTC. Amino acids: CASSSGWTWNEQFF.

This chain links TRBV29-1 with TRBJ2-3; D is undetermined. The CDR3 is 15 residues long. The germline gives CDR1 SQVTM, CDR2 ANQGSEA. The V and J ends lost 4 bases and 0 bases respectively, with 14 bases between them. The chain's CDR3 is CSVVRPRSSTDTQYF. In nucleotides, the CDR3 is TGCAGCGTTGTACGGCCGCGGTCTAGCACAGATACGCAGTATTTT.

The rearrangement links TRBV7-9 to TRBJ1-1; D is perhaps TRBD1 (6 bases). V dropped 5 bases and J dropped 5 bases, with 18 bases sitting between them. Germline V gives CDR1 SEHNR, CDR2 FQNEAQ (reference sequence). This CDR3 spans 15 amino acids. CDR3 region: CASSTKGGGGTEAFF. The CDR3 DNA follows: TGTGCCAGCAGCACCAAGGGGGGAGGAGGGACTGAAGCTTTCTTT.

This clonotype was seen a handful of times. The CDR3, as DNA: TGTGCCAGCAGCTTACTTCCCTTAGCATCTCTTTACAATGAGCAGTTCTTC. The encoded protein is CASSLLPLASLYNEQFF. This chain joins TRBV7-3 and TRBJ2-1; D gene unclear. The V gene's germline CDR1 is SGHTA and CDR2 FQGTGA. The V end lost 2 bases, the J end lost 4 bases, and 18 bases lay between the germline ends. The length of the CDR3 is 17 residues.

The DNA of the CDR3 is TGTGCCAGCAGCTCAGTTCAAGAGACCCAGTACTTC. This sequence encodes CASSSVQETQYF. The chain employs TRBV7-8 and TRBJ2-5; D is undetermined. Germline V lookup: CDR1 SGHVS, CDR2 FQNEAQ. Between the trimmed V and J ends, which lost 4 bases and 2 bases, there was a span of 5 bases. The CDR3 length is 12 residues.

In this sample, this clonotype turned up a few times. The chain is built from TRBV5-5 and TRBJ2-7; a possible D gene is TRBD2 (6 bases). The CDR3 spans 13 residues. Per the germline V gene, CDR1 is SGHKS and CDR2 is YYEKEE (reference sequence). Trimming took 0 bases from V and 6 from J, leaving 10 bases between them. Here the CDR3 reads CASSLGSSAEQYF. CDR3 bases: TGTGCCAGCAGCTTGGGGTCTAGCGCCGAGCAGTACTTC.

The chain uses TRBV7-2 and TRBJ1-4; possible D gene TRBD1, 6 bases. V lost 4 bases and J lost 5, with 17 bases in between. The CDR3 runs to 16 residues. Germline V lookup: CDR1 SGHTA, CDR2 FQGNSA. CDR3 amino acids: CASSSRGHWPNEKLFF. CDR3 DNA sequence: TGTGCCAGCAGCTCCCGGGGACACTGGCCCAATGAAAAACTGTTTTTT.

The chain carries TRBV14 and TRBJ2-7, with 9 nucleotides matching TRBD1. Germline assignment: CDR1 SGHDN and CDR2 FVKESK. This CDR3 is built from 16 residues. J gave up 1 base and V 5 bases, and 9 bases lay outside the gene matches. This chain's CDR3 is CASSYRPGQGSYEQYF. Here the CDR3 DNA reads TGTGCCAGCAGCTACCGACCGGGACAGGGATCCTACGAGCAGTACTTC.

For the CDR3, the DNA is TGTGCCAGCAGCCCCGCCCCCATAGCGGGATCTAGCACAGATACGCAGTATTTT. Protein: CASSPAPIAGSSTDTQYF. The gene calls are TRBV7-3 and TRBJ2-3, with 8 bases identical to TRBD2. Per the germline V gene, CDR1 is SGHTA and CDR2 is FQGTGA. The CDR3 sequence is 18 residues long. The V gene end was trimmed by 5 bases and the J gene end by 0 bases; junction bases not matched to a gene: 13.

A few counts support this clonotype. CDR3 protein: CASNFHLRGDGYTF. In DNA form, the CDR3 reads TGTGCCAGCAACTTTCACCTCAGGGGGGATGGCTACACCTTC. This chain joins TRBV12-3 or TRBV12-4 and TRBJ1-2; 7 bases are a match to TRBD1. The length of the CDR3 is 14 residues. Germline trimming cut 7 bases from V and 6 bases from J; bases unmatched to any gene: 11.

V and J are TRBV20-1 and TRBJ1-6, with a possible D match to TRBD1 (5 bases). Germline V lookup: CDR1 DFQATT, CDR2 SNEGSKA (reference sequence). Trimming took 6 bases from V and 9 from J, leaving 9 bases between them. This CDR3 contains 11 residues. CDR3 protein: CSAGEGSPLHF. The CDR3 DNA reads as TGCAGTGCGGGGGAGGGTTCACCCCTCCACTTT.

The chain uses TRBV27 and TRBJ2-1; TRBD2 matches 12 bases. V lost 1 base to trimming and J lost 7 bases; unmatched junction nucleotides: 5. CDR1 is MNHEY and CDR2 is SMNVEV in the germline V gene (reference sequence). This CDR3 is built from 16 residues. As DNA, the CDR3 is TGTGCCAGCAGTTTATGGCTAGCGGGAGGGGGAAATGAGCAGTTCTTC. It specifies CASSLWLAGGGNEQFF.

V and J are TRBV7-3 and TRBJ2-7, with 7 bases fitting TRBD1. Germline V lookup: CDR1 SGHTA, CDR2 FQGTGA. This CDR3 is 13 amino acids long. Trimming took 3 bases from V and 3 from J; bases not matched to a gene: 2. The CDR3, as DNA: TGTGCCAGCAGCTTGGACAGGCGCTACGAGCAGTACTTC. The encoded protein is CASSLDRRYEQYF.

This clonotype occurred many times. The V call is TRBV4-2, the J call TRBJ2-1, with 14 bases identical to TRBD2. Germline CDR1 reads LGHNA; CDR2 reads YNFKEQ. V dropped 0 bases and J dropped 9; count of bases not matched to a gene: 4. The CDR3 sequence is 16 residues long. CDR3 region: CASSQEAGLAGAEQFF. The CDR3 coding sequence is TGTGCCAGCAGCCAAGAGGCGGGACTAGCGGGAGCTGAGCAGTTCTTC.

This clonotype has just a few counts. The chain links TRBV5-1 to TRBJ2-1; D is possibly TRBD2 (5 bases). Trimming removed 7 bases at V and 7 bases at J, with 18 bases between. Germline V CDR1 and CDR2: SGHRS, YFSETQ. The length of the CDR3 is 14 residues. The CDR3 nucleotides are TGCGCCAGCGAAAGCGGCATAGGCTTAAATGAGCAGTTCTTC. Its protein product is CASESGIGLNEQFF.

This clonotype appeared a few times. The chain uses TRBV11-1 and TRBJ1-1, with 9 bases lining up with TRBD1. Germline-derived CDR1 and CDR2 are SGHAT and FQDESV (reference sequence). There are 18 residues in the CDR3. V lost 2 bases and J lost 3; bases outside the gene matches: 13. For the CDR3, the DNA is TGTGCCAGCAGCTTAAGGGGACAGGGCTGGTCGTGTTACACTGAAGCTTTCTTT. It encodes CASSLRGQGWSCYTEAFF.

This clonotype was counted a few times. The V and J genes are TRBV5-1 and TRBJ1-1, with TRBD1 matching over 10 bases. V lost 5 bases to trimming and J lost 6 bases; unmatched junction nucleotides: 10. This CDR3 comprises 15 residues. Germline V gene sequence: CDR1 SGHRS, CDR2 YFSETQ. CDR3: CASRAGTGDWSEAFF. The CDR3 DNA reads as TGCGCCAGCAGGGCCGGGACAGGGGATTGGTCTGAAGCTTTCTTT.

The chain joins TRBV6-5 to TRBJ2-7; TRBD1 or TRBD2 may be the D gene (6 bases each). V was shortened by 4 bases and J by 0 bases, with 13 bases between the two germline ends. The germline V gene has CDR1 MNHEY and CDR2 SVGAGI. CDR3 length: 15 residues. CDR3: CASSSPPGASYEQYF. In nucleotides, the CDR3 is TGTGCCAGCAGTTCCCCCCCGGGGGCCTCCTACGAGCAGTACTTC.

This clonotype was seen a handful of times. The chain recombines TRBV20-1 with TRBJ2-5; a weak D match, TRBD2 (6 bases). CDR3 size: 14 residues. V was cut by 4 bases and J by 2 bases, with 14 bases left in between. Germline CDR1 and CDR2: DFQATT and SNEGSKA (reference sequence). The CDR3 protein is CSATTGLVQETQYF. The CDR3 DNA reads TGCAGTGCTACAACGGGACTCGTACAAGAGACCCAGTACTTC.